The 30 T cell receptor beta chains given below trace back to one sample, sequenced in a study of T cell repertoires in cytomegalovirus infection. One entry per CDR3 protein results from TCRdb running MiXCR on the reads. The sample yields about 400,000 distinct CDR3 sequences, less than 20% seen once. Source material: PBMCs. These TCRs come from a human donor in good health (CMV status not recorded). Some clones in this sample may be carry-over from other donors' samples.

This clonotype was counted between two and nine times. The V call is TRBV19, the J call TRBJ1-1, with 8 bases matching TRBD1. The CDR3 is 15 residues long. Trimming took 4 bases from V and 6 from J; bases not matched to a gene: 10. CDR1 is LNHDA, CDR2 SQIVND, per germline (reference sequence). DNA of the CDR3: TGTGCCAGTAGTACCGGACAGGGACGAGGATCTGAAGCTTTCTTT. Residues: CASSTGQGRGSEAFF.

The chain has TRBV2 and TRBJ2-7; D is unclear. Trimming shortened V by 4 bases and J by 3 bases, and 10 bases separated the two germline ends. Germline-derived CDR1 and CDR2 are SNHLY and FYNNEI. The CDR3 sequence is 13 residues long. CDR3 region: CASSVGYYYEQYF. The CDR3 DNA reads TGTGCCAGCAGTGTCGGGTACTACTACGAGCAGTACTTC.

This clonotype was observed at least ten times. CDR3 region: CASSLDNEQFF. CDR3 nucleotides: TGTGCCAGCAGTTTAGACAATGAGCAGTTCTTC. The V and J genes are TRBV12-3 or TRBV12-4 and TRBJ2-1; D remains ambiguous. CDR3 length: 11 residues. Trimming stripped 1 base from V and 5 bases from J, with 0 bases between.

In this sample, this clonotype turned up a few times. The germline gene is not matched at one end of the junction; a read error may be the cause. The J gene is TRBJ2-7, the V gene TRBV5-6; D not resolved. The germline V gene encodes CDR1 SGHDT and CDR2 YYEEEE. The length of the CDR3 is 13 residues. CDR3 nucleotides: TGTACCAGCAGCCCCGGACCTACCTACGAGCAGTACTTC. It encodes CTSSPGPTYEQYF. The full variable domain, rest sourced from reference TRBV5-6 and TRBJ2-7, is DAGVTQSPTHLIKTRGQQVTLRCSPKSGHDTVSWYQQALGQGPQFIFQYYEEEERQRGNFPDRFSGHQFPNYSSELNVNALLLGDSALYLCTSSPGPTYEQYFGPGTRLTVT.

The chain joins TRBV9 to TRBJ2-7; TRBD2 agrees at 9 bases. V shed 2 bases, J shed 0 bases, and the junction held 3 bases outside the gene matches. Germline assignment: CDR1 SGDLS and CDR2 YYNGEE. The CDR3 contains 15 residues. The CDR3 nucleotides read TGTGCCAGCAGCGTTCGTAGCGGGGGCTCCTACGAGCAGTACTTC. It translates to CASSVRSGGSYEQYF.

This clonotype was seen a few times. The chain couples TRBV4-3 to TRBJ1-4, with D unresolved. The length of the CDR3 is 16 residues. Trimming removed 0 bases from V and 0 bases from J, with 8 bases in between. CDR1 and CDR2 (germline): LGHNA, YSLEER. CDR3 amino acids: CASSQDTQATNEKLFF. The CDR3 nucleotides read TGCGCCAGCAGCCAAGACACGCAAGCAACTAATGAAAAACTGTTTTTT.

This chain joins TRBV6-5 and TRBJ2-5; 8 bases match TRBD1. Germline CDR1 MNHEY, CDR2 SVGAGI. The V gene end was trimmed by 2 bases and the J gene end by 2 bases; junction bases not matched to a gene: 7. CDR3 size: 16 residues. DNA of the CDR3: TGTGCCAGCAGTTACGATCCGGACAGGGCTCAAGAGACCCAGTACTTC. This codes for CASSYDPDRAQETQYF.

This chain joins TRBV12-3 or TRBV12-4 and TRBJ2-5, with D uncertain. Trimming left V 3 bases short and J 5 bases short, with 10 bases between. The CDR3 is 13 residues long. CDR3 DNA sequence: TGTGCCAGCAGTTTGAACACTCTGGAGACCCAGTACTTC. Translated: CASSLNTLETQYF.

This clonotype was counted a single time. One base away lies a much larger clone, so this may be a sequencing read error. The chain employs TRBV5-4 and TRBJ1-1; D is unresolved. CDR1 SGHNT and CDR2 YYREEE come from the germline V gene (reference sequence). This CDR3 has 14 residues. DNA for the CDR3: TGTGCCAGCAGCTTGGAGACAAGGAACACTGAAGCTCTCTTT. This gives the protein CASSLETRNTEALF.

V is TRBV12-3 or TRBV12-4 and J is TRBJ2-1; D is ambiguous. V was clipped by 2 bases and J by 6 bases, with 11 bases between them. The length of the CDR3 is 14 residues. CDR3 coding DNA: TGTGCCAGCAGTTTACAAGGGAAAGGCAATGAGCAGTTCTTC. Residues: CASSLQGKGNEQFF.

This sequence joins TRBV20-1 and TRBJ2-6, with D hard to call. V was pared by 6 bases and J by 1 base, with 4 bases between. Germline CDR1 reads DFQATT; CDR2 reads SNEGSKA (reference sequence). The CDR3 is made up of 12 amino acids. The CDR3 protein is CSALSGANVLTF. The CDR3 coding sequence is TGCAGTGCGCTTTCTGGGGCCAACGTCCTGACTTTC.

At least ten counts were recorded for this clonotype. The chain is built from TRBV19 and TRBJ1-5; D might be TRBD1 (5 bases). V gave up 6 bases and J gave up 9 bases, with 15 bases separating them. Per the germline V gene, CDR1 is LNHDA and CDR2 is SQIVND (reference sequence). The CDR3 has 13 residues. The CDR3, as DNA: TGTGCCAGTAGGCCCGGGGGATCTAGGCCCCAGCATTTT. Amino acid sequence: CASRPGGSRPQHF.

This clonotype showed up many times. This chain connects TRBV7-9 to TRBJ1-2; D remains ambiguous. V gave up 4 bases and J gave up 3 bases, with 9 bases separating them. Germline V gene data show CDR1 as SEHNR and CDR2 as FQNEAQ (reference sequence). The CDR3 has 13 amino acids. CDR3 in amino acids: CASSSFPHYGYTF. The CDR3 DNA is TGTGCCAGCAGCTCCTTCCCCCACTATGGCTACACCTTC.

This clonotype was seen repeatedly, ten times or more. The chain couples TRBV12-3 or TRBV12-4 to TRBJ2-5; possible D gene TRBD2, 6 bases. V was pared by 7 bases and J by 5 bases, with 20 bases between. CDR3 length equals 15 residues. The DNA of the CDR3 is TGTGCCAGCAAACCGGGACTGCCCCCGACCGAGACCCAGTACTTC. It translates to CASKPGLPPTETQYF.

V is TRBV12-5 and J is TRBJ2-1; TRBD1 is a possible D gene (6 bases). Germline V gene lookup returns CDR1 LGHNT and CDR2 FRNRAP. The length of the CDR3 is 14 residues. V was pared by 3 bases and J by 8 bases, with 14 bases between. The DNA for the CDR3 is TGTGCTAGTGGTTTAGAAATACAGGGCCATGAGCAGTTCTTC. Translated: CASGLEIQGHEQFF.

The chain combines TRBV4-3 with TRBJ2-1; TRBD1 agrees at 7 bases. V lost 4 bases, J lost 7 bases, and 10 bases stayed unmatched. The CDR3 totals 15 residues. The V gene's germline CDR1 is LGHNA and CDR2 YSLEER. This CDR3 reads CASSRTGVNLNEQFF. CDR3 DNA sequence: TGCGCCAGCAGCCGTACAGGGGTAAATTTGAATGAGCAGTTCTTC.

The rearrangement uses TRBV6-1 and TRBJ2-7; 9 nucleotides match TRBD2. CDR3 length: 15 residues. The J segment lost 3 bases and the V segment lost 6 bases, leaving 9 bases of the junction unmatched. Germline V gives CDR1 MNHNS, CDR2 SASEGT. CDR3 bases: TGTGCCAGCAGCGGCGGGGGGGCGTTGGTCTACGAGCAGTACTTC. Its protein is CASSGGGALVYEQYF.

This clonotype was picked up many times. J is TRBJ1-5 and V is TRBV7-2; maybe TRBD1 (6 bases). Germline CDR1 SGHTA, CDR2 FQGNSA. The ends were cut back, 7 bases at V and 7 bases at J, with 17 bases in the middle. This CDR3 is built from 14 residues. Here the CDR3 DNA reads TGTGCCAGCACCCAACGGGGGCTCGAGCAGCCCCAGCATTTT. The encoded protein is CASTQRGLEQPQHF.

The chain joins TRBV19 to TRBJ2-5; D ambiguous. Germline CDR1 is LNHDA and CDR2 is SQIVND (reference sequence). This CDR3 contains 15 residues. Trimming took 5 bases from V and 5 from J, leaving 18 bases between them. The CDR3 DNA reads as TGTGCCAGTAGTCCAATAGGACCAGTCGGGGAGACCCAGTACTTC. This encodes CASSPIGPVGETQYF.

This clonotype occurred a few times. The chain uses TRBV2 and TRBJ1-4; D gene ambiguous. CDR3 size: 15 residues. Per germline, CDR1 SNHLY and CDR2 FYNNEI. V lost 3 bases to trimming and J lost 3 bases, with 11 bases between them. The CDR3 protein is CASSETPVPNEKLFF. CDR3 DNA: TGTGCCAGCAGTGAGACCCCCGTGCCTAATGAAAAACTGTTTTTT.

Many counts were recorded for this clonotype. V usage is TRBV19 and J usage is TRBJ2-3; D not certain. V was shortened by 7 bases and J by 6 bases, with 8 bases between the two germline ends. CDR3 length equals 11 residues. Germline V CDR1 and CDR2: LNHDA, SQIVND (reference sequence). CDR3 sequence (DNA): TGTGCCAGTACCCCCGGGGATACGCAGTATTTT. It encodes CASTPGDTQYF.

This sequence joins TRBV11-2 and TRBJ1-1; TRBD1 aligns across 7 bases. The trim removed 2 bases at V and 14 bases at J, leaving 8 bases unmatched. CDR3 length equals 12 residues. Germline lookup yields CDR1 SGHAT and CDR2 FQNNGV. DNA of the CDR3: TGTGCCAGCAGCTTACGGGCCGAGGGGGCATTCTTT. It yields the protein CASSLRAEGAFF.

This clonotype appeared a few times. This chain joins TRBV12-3 or TRBV12-4 and TRBJ1-2; 7 nucleotides align to TRBD1. This CDR3 is built from 14 residues. The junction had 7 bases not matched to a gene; V was cut back by 4 bases and J by 5 bases. CDR3: CASSSRTGDYGYTF. The CDR3 DNA reads as TGTGCCAGCAGTTCCAGAACAGGGGATTATGGCTACACCTTC.

This clonotype was detected many times. This chain joins TRBV28 and TRBJ2-1; no definite D call. V was clipped by 3 bases and J by 2 bases, with 8 bases between them. CDR1 and CDR2 from the germline V gene are MDHEN and SYDVKM. The CDR3 is made up of 14 amino acids. DNA for the CDR3: TGTGCCAGCAGTTTGGCCGAGCCCTACAATGAGCAGTTCTTC. Protein: CASSLAEPYNEQFF.

The chain employs TRBV27 and TRBJ1-5; D ambiguous. The germline gives CDR1 MNHEY, CDR2 SMNVEV (reference sequence). The CDR3 runs 11 residues. V lost 8 bases to trimming and J lost 9 bases, with 11 bases between them. Written as DNA, the CDR3 is TGTGCCAGCGGGAATGCGCGGCCCCAGCATTTT. Translated: CASGNARPQHF.

This clonotype was counted many times. CDR3 DNA: TGTGCCAGCAGCTCCCGCCCGCGGGCAGGGTGGGAGACCCAGTACTTC. Translating it yields CASSSRPRAGWETQYF. J is TRBJ2-5 and V is TRBV7-2; the D call may be TRBD1 or TRBD2 (5 bases each). The V gene lost 4 bases and the J gene lost 5 bases, with 20 bases spanning the gap. The CDR3 contains 16 residues. Germline CDR1 SGHTA, CDR2 FQGNSA.

At least ten counts were recorded for this clonotype. This rearrangement joins TRBV7-9 to TRBJ2-5; TRBD1 or TRBD2 may be the D gene (5 bases each). V lost 6 bases to trimming and J lost 3 bases, with 5 bases between them. The CDR3 is 11 amino acids. The germline CDR1 and CDR2 sequences are SEHNR and FQNEAQ (reference sequence). CDR3 amino acids: CASRGEETQYF. The DNA of the CDR3 is TGTGCCAGCAGGGGGGAAGAGACCCAGTACTTC.

This clonotype came up a few times. The chain joins TRBV5-1 to TRBJ2-1, with 9 positions matching TRBD2. The CDR3 has 13 residues. J gave up 14 bases and V 4 bases, and 10 bases lay outside the gene matches. CDR1 is SGHRS and CDR2 is YFSETQ in the germline V gene. CDR3 sequence reads: CASSAGTSSLEFF. CDR3 DNA sequence: TGCGCCAGCAGCGCCGGGACTAGCTCTTTGGAGTTCTTC.

This clonotype was seen a handful of times. This chain connects TRBV5-1 to TRBJ2-7; 9 nucleotides match TRBD2. Looked up from germline, CDR1 is SGHRS and CDR2 is YFSETQ. CDR3 size: 14 residues. Trimming cost V 4 bases and J 4 bases; bases outside gene matches: 6. The CDR3 DNA reads TGCGCCAGCAGCATTCCGACTAGCGGTTACGAGCAGTACTTC. Residues: CASSIPTSGYEQYF.

Ten or more counts support this clonotype. The chain is built from TRBV7-2 and TRBJ1-3; possibly TRBD1 for D (6 bases). The CDR3 loop spans 13 amino acids. CDR1 and CDR2 (germline): SGHTA, FQGNSA. The V gene lost 5 bases and the J gene lost 14 bases, with 19 bases spanning the gap. DNA of the CDR3: TGTGCCAGCAGCGCCGGGGGACATCTTAGTGTATATTTT. Encoded protein: CASSAGGHLSVYF. The variable domain in full, completed from reference TRBV7-2 and TRBJ1-3, reads GAGVSQSPSNKVTEKGKDVELRCDPISGHTALYWYRQSLGQGLEFLIYFQGNSAPDKSGLPSDRFSAERTGGSVSTLTIQRTQQEDSAVYLCASSAGGHLSVYFGEGSWLTVV.